The present T cell receptor (beta chain) was sequenced within a study of T cells after posttransplantation cyclophosphamide (dated by TCRdb to 2016 to 2018). About the study as a whole: The study tracked T cell repertoire reconstitution by TRB sequencing after myeloablative bone marrow transplantation using posttransplantation cyclophosphamide as GVHD prophylaxis. Samples from under 40 PTCy-treated patients and approximately 15 related bone marrow donors of those patients were subjected to antigen receptor sequencing. Blood from all 34 PTCy patients who had 1-year posttransplant specimens underwent TRB sequencing. In 3 patients, TRB sequencing was also performed on up to 3 more blood samples taken 2 to 5.2 years after transplant, and in 4 patients, pretransplant blood was also TRB-sequenced. TRA and TRB clonality were tightly correlated in several samples, so subsequent TCR analyses focused on TRB only. Public TRB sequences were searched against a database of over 3,500 sequences associated with responses to pathogens, tumor antigens, self-antigens and alloantigens.

On the day of marrow donation, related bone marrow donors gave peripheral blood samples. Peripheral blood and bone marrow mononuclear cells were isolated by Ficoll-Hypaque density centrifugation and were cryopreserved. Unmatched junction bases come to 6, with V trimmed by 2 bases and J by 7 bases. CDR1 and CDR2 are read off the germline V gene as SGHAT and FQNNGV. Its CDR3 holds 15 amino acids, cysteine through phenylalanine. Only the CDR3 region is kept as DNA, spanning 45 bases read in frame from base 1. On the study overall, not on this receptor specifically: Donor-recipient similarity was low at 1-2 months but rose over the first year, and later blood repertoires were often dominated by donor CD8+ memory clones. The TRB repertoires of T cells infiltrating skin or the GI tract showed only limited overlap with the TRB repertoires found in blood. Across 40 to 55 patients, TRB clonality was highly associated with recipient CMV seropositivity and CMV reactivation, and diversity in PTCy patients was similar to diversity in CNI/methotrexate controls.

Genomic DNA was used for TRB sequencing, which was performed with the immunoSEQ assay at survey resolution or with the hsTCRB kit. Concerning the study's data processing: Initial read processing used immunoSEQ software, and repertoire analyses used the LymphoSeq R package. Clonality was calculated as 1 minus normalized Shannon entropy, and the Gini coefficient was also calculated for each TRB dataset. To infer phenotypes in unsorted samples, TRB sequences from sorted subsets of the recipient or donor were mapped onto the unsorted samples of the same recipient. TCRdb holds this immuneACCESS table with in-frame rearrangements only. Some clones are missing; in checked studies, unresolved V genes explain under half, and the rest has no known cause. From that table come the V and J calls and clone size; the DNA was used to work out D and trimming. This sample includes some 31,000 clones, and none of them was observed just once. Approximately 4.3% of the sample goes to the ten largest clones.

This clone was found many times. Which antigen it targets is not known. Base qualities are not provided; no much larger clone lies one nucleotide away. This receptor chain uses TRBV11-2 and TRBJ2-1, with TRBD2 identical over 9 junction bases. The origin of this receptor is a woman aged 25 to 39 in good health and a related stem cell transplant donor. The sequenced material came from PBMCs. CDR3 region: CASSLRAGGGNEQFF. Read as DNA, the sequence is TGTGCCAGCAGCTTAAGAGCGGGGGGCGGGAATGAGCAGTTCTTC. Extended through the reference TRBV11-2 and TRBJ2-1 proteins, this CDR3 yields the full variable domain: EAGVAQSPRYKIIEKRQSVAFWCNPISGHATLYWYQQILGQGPKLLIQFQNNGVVDDSQLPKDRFSAERLKGVDSTLKIQPAKLEDSAVYLCASSLRAGGGNEQFFGPGTRLTVL.